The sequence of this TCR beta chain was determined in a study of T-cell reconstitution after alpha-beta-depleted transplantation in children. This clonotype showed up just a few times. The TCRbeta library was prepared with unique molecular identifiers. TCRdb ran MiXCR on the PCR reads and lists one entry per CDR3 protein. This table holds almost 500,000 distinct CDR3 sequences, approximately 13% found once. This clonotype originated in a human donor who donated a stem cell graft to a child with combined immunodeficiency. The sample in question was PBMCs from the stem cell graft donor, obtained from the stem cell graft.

CDR3 sequence reads: CASSQDRTVNEQFF. The CDR3 DNA reads as TGCGCCAGCAGCCAAGATCGAACCGTTAATGAGCAGTTCTTC. The rearrangement uses TRBV4-3 and TRBJ2-1, with D unclear. This CDR3 is 14 amino acids long. V dropped 0 bases and J dropped 7 bases, with 10 bases sitting between them. Germline V gene sequence: CDR1 LGHNA, CDR2 YSLEER.